This passage covers 10 T cell receptor beta chains from one sample sequenced in a study of PD-L1 blockade in urothelial cancer. The time point here: peripheral blood 6 weeks after treatment start. Clones were sequenced by immunoSEQ multiplex PCR, and TCRdb holds only the in-frame ones, with some missing. Here the sample spans 75,000 to 95,000 clones, 75% to 95% being singletons. The starting material was PBMCs, obtained around atezolizumab (anti-PD-L1) treatment. The origin of the receptors is a woman older than 75 with urothelial cancer.

The genes are TRBV6-1 and TRBJ1-5; D gene uncertain. Trimming removed 3 bases from V and 4 bases from J, with 7 bases in between. Germline CDR1 is MNHNS and CDR2 is SASEGT. The CDR3 runs 13 residues. CDR3 DNA sequence: TGTGCCAGCAGTGAGCGGTTGAATCAGCCCCAGCATTTT. Translation: CASSERLNQPQHF.

V gene TRBV21-1 combines with J gene TRBJ2-7; the table's TRBD2 call for D was not verified on the DNA. TRBV21-1 is an annotated pseudogene. This CDR3 has 17 residues. CDR3 in amino acids: CASSKDLDRLAGYEQYF. The CDR3 DNA sequence: TGTGCCAGCAGCAAAGATCTAGATAGACTAGCGGGTTACGAGCAGTACTTC.

This clone showed up just a few times. Here the CDR3 reads CASSVAGTTAYEQYF. The CDR3 region has the DNA TGTGCCAGCAGCGTAGCAGGGACTACCGCCTACGAGCAGTACTTC. J is TRBJ2-7 and V is TRBV9; 7 bases are shared with TRBD2. The CDR3 spans 15 residues. V gave up 0 bases and J gave up 2 bases; unmatched junction bases: 5. The germline CDR1 and CDR2 sequences are SGDLS and YYNGEE.

V is TRBV28 and J is TRBJ1-2; perhaps TRBD1 as D (6 bases). V was clipped by 5 bases and J by 2 bases, with 15 bases between them. The CDR3 has 15 amino acids. The germline V gene encodes CDR1 MDHEN and CDR2 SYDVKM. The CDR3 loop reads CASSQGQGPNYGYTF. In DNA form, the CDR3 reads TGTGCCAGCAGTCAGGGACAAGGGCCAAACTATGGCTACACCTTC.

The chain employs TRBV27 and TRBJ1-4; D unresolved. CDR1 and CDR2 (germline): MNHEY, SMNVEV (reference sequence). The germline V and J ends were trimmed by 4 bases and 0 bases, with 15 bases remaining between them. This CDR3 contains 17 residues. The DNA for the CDR3 is TGTGCCAGCAGTTATGTTCGAGGAATTGCAACTAATGAAAAACTGTTTTTT. It specifies CASSYVRGIATNEKLFF. Full variable domain (remainder filled in from reference TRBV27 and TRBJ1-4): EAQVTQNPRYLITVTGKKLTVTCSQNMNHEYMSWYRQDPGLGLRQIYYSMNVEVTDKGDVPEGYKVSRKEKRNFPLILESPSPNQTSLYFCASSYVRGIATNEKLFFGSGTQLSVL.

J is TRBJ1-1 and V is TRBV5-1; weak D call: TRBD1 (5 bases). From germline, CDR1 is SGHRS and CDR2 YFSETQ. Deletions cut 0 bases from V and 5 bases from J, with 11 bases between. This CDR3 is built from 14 residues. For the CDR3, the DNA is TGCGCCAGCAGCTTGGAGGGGCCTTGGACTGAAGCTTTCTTT. Its protein product is CASSLEGPWTEAFF.

The chain joins TRBV19 to TRBJ1-1, with D possibly TRBD1 on 6 matching bases. This CDR3 spans 17 amino acids. Germline CDR1 LNHDA, CDR2 SQIVND (reference sequence). V dropped 6 bases and J dropped 8 bases, with 28 bases sitting between them. CDR3 sequence: CASRRGGTYGQKSEAFF. The DNA for the CDR3 is TGTGCCAGTAGAAGGGGGGGAACTTACGGACAGAAAAGCGAAGCTTTCTTT.

The rearrangement links TRBV11-2 to TRBJ2-1; a possible D gene is TRBD2 (6 bases). Per germline, CDR1 SGHAT and CDR2 FQNNGV. V lost 7 bases and J 12 bases, leaving 19 bases between the germline ends. This CDR3 is built from 13 residues. This chain's CDR3 is CASTRTAGSGQFF. The CDR3 DNA reads TGTGCCAGCACCCGAACGGCCGGGAGCGGGCAGTTCTTC.

The chain combines TRBV27 with TRBJ2-7, with 8 positions matching TRBD1. Germline-derived CDR1 and CDR2 are MNHEY and SMNVEV (reference sequence). V trimming: 5 bases; J trimming: 2 bases; junction bases outside the gene matches: 8. The CDR3 has 15 amino acids. CDR3 region: CASSITGTGTYEQYF. DNA for the CDR3: TGTGCCAGCAGTATAACTGGGACAGGTACCTACGAGCAGTACTTC.

V gene TRBV25-1 combines with J gene TRBJ2-4; the match to TRBD2 covers 7 bases. CDR1 is MGHDK, CDR2 SYGVNS, per germline. Trimming cost V 3 bases and J 8 bases; bases outside gene matches: 19. CDR3 length: 18 residues. The CDR3 coding sequence is TGTGCCAGCAGTGATTTTGCGGGAGAAGTCCAAACGCGCGACATTCAGTACTTC. It translates to CASSDFAGEVQTRDIQYF. The variable domain in full, completed from reference TRBV25-1 and TRBJ2-4, reads EADIYQTPRYLVIGTGKKITLECSQTMGHDKMYWYQQDPGMELHLIHYSYGVNSTEKGDLSSESTVSRIRTEHFPLTLESARPSHTSQYLCASSDFAGEVQTRDIQYFGAGTRLSVL.